This entry is about one TCR beta chain. The sample belongs to a study of tumour-infiltrating T cells in Burkitt lymphoma. At the level of the study: Survival, overall and progression-free, tracked with productive clonality.

Sequencing used immunoSEQ multiplex PCR; TCRdb keeps in-frame clones, though not all of them. The profile shows some 5,500 clones, 9.5% to 10% of them singletons. This CDR3 contains 15 residues. With 1 base removed from V and 4 bases from J, the gap between germline ends came to 13 bases. Per germline, CDR1 SEHNR and CDR2 FQNEAQ (reference sequence). Sequencing was done on a sample of tumor tissue. This TCR was sampled from a human donor with diffuse large B-cell lymphoma. J is TRBJ1-2 and V is TRBV7-9; D is uncertain. CDR3 coding DNA: TGTGCCAGCAGCTTAGGCCCGGACTCCGCCTATGGCTACACCTTC. Its translation: CASSLGPDSAYGYTF.